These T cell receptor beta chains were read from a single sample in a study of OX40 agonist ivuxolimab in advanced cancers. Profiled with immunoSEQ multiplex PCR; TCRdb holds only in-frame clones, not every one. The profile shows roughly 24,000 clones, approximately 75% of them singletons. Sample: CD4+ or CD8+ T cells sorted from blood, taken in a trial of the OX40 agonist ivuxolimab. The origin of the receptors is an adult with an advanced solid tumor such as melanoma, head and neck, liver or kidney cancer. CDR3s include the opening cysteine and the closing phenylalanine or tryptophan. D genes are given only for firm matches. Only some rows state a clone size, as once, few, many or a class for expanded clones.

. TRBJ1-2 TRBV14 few CASSQDWTDGYTF TGTGCCAGCAGCCAAGACTGGACAGATGGCTACACCTTC
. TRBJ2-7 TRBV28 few CASSSQGISYEQYF TGTGCCAGCAGTTCTCAGGGGATCTCCTACGAGCAGTACTTC
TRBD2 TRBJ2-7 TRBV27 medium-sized CASSLAGGYEQYF TGTGCCAGCAGTCTAGCGGGAGGGTACGAGCAGTACTTC
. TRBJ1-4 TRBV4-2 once CASSQIDRTNEKLFF TGTGCCAGCAGCCAAATTGACAGGACTAATGAAAAACTGTTTTTT
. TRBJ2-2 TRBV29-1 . CSVQNINTGELFF TGCAGCGTGCAAAACATAAACACCGGGGAGCTGTTTTTT
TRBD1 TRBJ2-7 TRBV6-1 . CASSRTGENGEQYF TGTGCCAGCAGTCGGACAGGGGAAAACGGCGAGCAGTACTTC
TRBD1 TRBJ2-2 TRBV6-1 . CASSTSTGEAGELFF TGTGCCAGCAGTACCTCGACAGGGGAAGCCGGGGAGCTGTTTTTT
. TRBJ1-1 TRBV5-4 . CASSLPGEAFF TGTGCCAGCAGCTTGCCCGGTGAAGCTTTCTTT
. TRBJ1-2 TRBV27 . CASSLSGGGYGYTF TGTGCCAGCAGTTTATCAGGGGGTGGCTATGGCTACACCTTC
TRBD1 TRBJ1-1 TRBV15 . CATGDRVRSTEAFF TGTGCCACAGGGGACAGGGTCCGGTCCACTGAAGCTTTCTTT
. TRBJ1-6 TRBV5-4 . CASSPIGSPLHF TGTGCCAGCAGCCCGATAGGCTCACCCCTCCACTTT
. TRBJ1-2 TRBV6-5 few CASRDGSYGYTF TGTGCCAGCAGAGACGGTAGCTATGGCTACACCTTC
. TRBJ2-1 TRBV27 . CASSSGRREQFF TGTGCCAGCAGTTCGGGACGCCGTGAGCAGTTCTTC
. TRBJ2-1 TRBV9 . CASSSPTGRISYNEQFF TGTGCCAGCAGCTCCCCGACCGGACGCATTTCCTACAATGAGCAGTTCTTC
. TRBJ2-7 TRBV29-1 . CSVVPGAVAEQYF TGCAGCGTTGTTCCGGGCGCGGTGGCCGAGCAGTACTTC
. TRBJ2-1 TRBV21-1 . CASSKGRDTPRAGVSYNEQFF TGTGCCAGCAGCAAAGGGAGGGACACCCCCCGGGCAGGAGTCTCCTACAATGAGCAGTTCTTC
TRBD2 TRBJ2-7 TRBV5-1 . CASSLELAASYEQYF TGCGCCAGCAGCTTAGAACTAGCGGCCTCCTACGAGCAGTACTTC
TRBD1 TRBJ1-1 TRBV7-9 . CASSTGQGDTEAFF TGTGCCAGCAGCACCGGACAGGGGGACACTGAAGCTTTCTTT
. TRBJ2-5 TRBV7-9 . CASSFPQGRETQYF TGTGCCAGCAGCTTTCCTCAGGGCAGAGAGACCCAGTACTTC
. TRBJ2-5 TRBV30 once CACPQGGGETQYF TGTGCCTGTCCTCAGGGGGGGGGAGAGACCCAGTACTTC
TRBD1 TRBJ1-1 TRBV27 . CASSPTGSGAFF TGTGCCAGCAGCCCGACAGGGAGTGGGGCTTTCTTT
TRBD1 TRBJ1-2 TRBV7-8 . CASSATGGTDGYTF TGTGCCAGCAGCGCGACAGGGGGCACAGATGGCTACACCTTC
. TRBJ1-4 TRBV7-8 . CASSLGRTNEKLFF TGTGCCAGCAGCTTAGGACGGACTAATGAAAAACTGTTTTTT
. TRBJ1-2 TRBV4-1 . CASSQDSQTGGYGYTF TGCGCCAGCAGCCAAGACTCCCAGACAGGCGGCTATGGCTACACCTTC
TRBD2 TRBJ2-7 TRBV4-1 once CASSGTTHEQYF TGCGCCAGCAGCGGGACTACCCACGAGCAGTACTTC
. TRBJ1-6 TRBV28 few CASSVGAYNSPLHF TGTGCCAGTTCGGTGGGGGCCTATAATTCACCCCTCCACTTT
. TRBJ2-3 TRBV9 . CASSVAAFSSTDTQYF TGTGCCAGCAGCGTAGCGGCATTCTCCAGCACAGATACGCAGTATTTT
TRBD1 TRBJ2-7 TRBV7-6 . CASSLYPGQGLGEQYF TGTGCCAGCAGCTTATACCCGGGACAGGGGCTTGGCGAGCAGTACTTC
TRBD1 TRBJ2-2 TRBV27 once CASSFDIRGTLSGELFF TGTGCCAGCAGTTTTGATATCAGGGGGACATTGTCCGGGGAGCTGTTTTTT
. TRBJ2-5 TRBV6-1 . CASSERGTQYF TGTGCCAGCAGTGAACGGGGGACCCAGTACTTC
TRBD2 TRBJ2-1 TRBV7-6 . CASSTLAGPSNEQFF TGTGCCAGCTCAACTCTAGCGGGGCCCTCCAATGAGCAGTTCTTC
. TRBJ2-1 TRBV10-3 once CAIRTAGNEQFF TGTGCCATCAGGACCGCAGGGAATGAGCAGTTCTTC
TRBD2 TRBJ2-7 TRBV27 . CASGAGGHYEQYF TGTGCCAGCGGAGCGGGGGGCCATTACGAGCAGTACTTC
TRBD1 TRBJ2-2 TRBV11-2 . CASSRIGPGQGARIGELFF TGTGCCAGCAGCCGCATAGGGCCGGGACAGGGGGCGAGGATCGGGGAGCTGTTTTTT
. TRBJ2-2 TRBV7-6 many CAYGPDGTGELFF TGTGCCTACGGACCGGACGGCACCGGGGAGCTGTTTTTT
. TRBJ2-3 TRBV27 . CASRPGLSTDTQYF TGTGCCAGCAGACCGGGACTCAGCACAGATACGCAGTATTTT
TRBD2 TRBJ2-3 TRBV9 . CASSESGTIRDTQYF TGTGCCAGCAGCGAATCCGGGACTATAAGAGATACGCAGTATTTT
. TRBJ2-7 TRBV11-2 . CASSLGRGAYEQYF TGTGCCAGCAGCTTAGGTAGGGGGGCCTACGAGCAGTACTTC
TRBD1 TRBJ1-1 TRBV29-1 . CSEDRGLGAFF TGCAGCGAAGACAGGGGGCTGGGTGCATTCTTT
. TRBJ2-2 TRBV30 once CAGVVATGELFF TGTGCCGGAGTAGTAGCGACCGGGGAGCTGTTTTTT
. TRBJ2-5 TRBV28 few CASSFGGTQYF TGTGCCAGCAGTTTCGGCGGGACCCAGTACTTC
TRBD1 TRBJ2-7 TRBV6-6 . CASSLGTGGIDEQYF TGTGCCAGCAGCCTAGGGACAGGGGGTATCGACGAGCAGTACTTC